A single sample gave rise to the 9 T cell receptor beta chains below, sequenced in a study of CD8+CD57+ T cells in acquired aplastic anemia. The use of genomic DNA as template underpinned the TCR beta VDJ and CDR3 profiling. TCRdb processed the reads anew with MiXCR; each CDR3 protein has one entry. Of 200,000 to 250,000 distinct CDR3 sequences listed, 55% to 65% are singletons. Patients picked for sequencing had shown CD8+CD57+ cell expansion detected by flow cytometry. The sample consisted of sorted CD4+, CD8+, or CD8+CD57+ T cells (not recorded which) from PBMCs. The receptors come from a human donor with aplastic anemia.

The chain is built from TRBV4-2 and TRBJ2-6; the match to TRBD1 covers 7 bases. The trim removed 2 bases at V and 0 bases at J, leaving 7 bases unmatched. Germline V gives CDR1 LGHNA, CDR2 YNFKEQ. The CDR3 has 18 residues. This CDR3 is CASSQSQGEFSGANVLTF. The CDR3 DNA follows: TGTGCCAGCAGCCAAAGTCAGGGGGAGTTCTCTGGGGCCAACGTCCTGACTTTC.

This clonotype was seen just once. The chain carries TRBV2 and TRBJ2-3; D gene unclear. Per germline, CDR1 SNHLY and CDR2 FYNNEI. The ends were cut back, 8 bases at V and 2 bases at J, with 23 bases in the middle. This CDR3 has 17 residues. CDR3 residues: CASRKRPTPRNTDTQYF. In DNA, the CDR3 is TGTGCCAGCCGTAAAAGACCGACACCAAGGAACACAGATACGCAGTATTTT.

This chain joins TRBV20-1 and TRBJ1-2; D remains unclear. Trimming took off 3 bases at V and 6 bases at J, with 11 bases between the two ends. Looked up from germline, CDR1 is DFQATT and CDR2 is SNEGSKA (reference sequence). This CDR3 contains 12 residues. The CDR3, as DNA: TGCAGTGCTAGTCGGGCGAGGGATGGCTACACCTTC. Residues: CSASRARDGYTF.

A remark on this clonotype: At one end the junction does not follow the germline gene, possibly because of a read error. The chain combines TRBV15 with TRBJ1-5; D is uncertain. The length of the CDR3 is 16 residues. The germline V gene has CDR1 LNHNV and CDR2 YYDKDF (reference sequence). This CDR3 is CATSRDSLYSNPPQHF. DNA for the CDR3: TGTGCCACCAGCAGAGATTCCCTCTATAGCAATCCGCCCCAGCATTTT.

This clonotype showed up many times. The V and J genes are TRBV10-3 and TRBJ1-1, with 9 bases matching TRBD1. The germline gives CDR1 ENHRY, CDR2 SYGVKD. With V trimmed by 6 bases and J by 8 bases, 16 bases remained unmatched. The CDR3 is 16 residues long. The CDR3 region is CAISPSQGAKLREAFF. CDR3 bases: TGTGCCATCAGCCCTTCACAGGGGGCGAAGTTAAGGGAAGCTTTCTTT.

The chain recombines TRBV10-3 with TRBJ2-2, with 11 bases lining up with TRBD1. J was trimmed by 6 bases and V by 10 bases; bases with no gene match: 10. The CDR3 is made up of 15 amino acids. Germline assignment: CDR1 ENHRY and CDR2 SYGVKD. The DNA for the CDR3 is TGTGCCACGAAATTATTGGACAGGGGGCCCGGGGAGCTGTTTTTT. It specifies CATKLLDRGPGELFF.

The genes are TRBV6-5 and TRBJ2-7; 8 nucleotides line up with TRBD2. Germline-derived CDR1 and CDR2 are MNHEY and SVGAGI. J gave up 4 bases and V 4 bases, and 9 bases lay outside the gene matches. The CDR3 contains 15 residues. This CDR3 reads CASSFGTSLSYEQYF. In DNA form, the CDR3 reads TGTGCCAGCAGTTTTGGGACTAGTCTAAGTTACGAGCAGTACTTC.

In its sample, this clonotype was seen a few times. This could be a read error, since a much larger clone is one nucleotide away. The chain recombines TRBV6-6 with TRBJ2-7; D is ambiguous. Trimming pared 2 bases from V and 2 bases from J, leaving 10 bases between. This CDR3 is built from 14 residues. Germline lookup yields CDR1 MNHNY and CDR2 SVGAGI (reference sequence). This CDR3 reads CASSYTAATYEQYF. The CDR3 DNA follows: TGTGCCAGCAGTTACACGGCAGCCACCTACGAGCAGTACTTC.

In its sample, this clonotype was seen many times. The gene calls are TRBV4-1 and TRBJ2-3; perhaps TRBD2 as D (6 bases). The V gene lost 0 bases and the J gene lost 4 bases, with 17 bases spanning the gap. The CDR3 length is 17 residues. In germline, CDR1 is MGHRA, CDR2 YSYEKL. CDR3 in DNA: TGCGCCAGCAGCCAAGATCAGGCTAGCGTTGGGGCAGATACGCAGTATTTT. Its translation: CASSQDQASVGADTQYF.